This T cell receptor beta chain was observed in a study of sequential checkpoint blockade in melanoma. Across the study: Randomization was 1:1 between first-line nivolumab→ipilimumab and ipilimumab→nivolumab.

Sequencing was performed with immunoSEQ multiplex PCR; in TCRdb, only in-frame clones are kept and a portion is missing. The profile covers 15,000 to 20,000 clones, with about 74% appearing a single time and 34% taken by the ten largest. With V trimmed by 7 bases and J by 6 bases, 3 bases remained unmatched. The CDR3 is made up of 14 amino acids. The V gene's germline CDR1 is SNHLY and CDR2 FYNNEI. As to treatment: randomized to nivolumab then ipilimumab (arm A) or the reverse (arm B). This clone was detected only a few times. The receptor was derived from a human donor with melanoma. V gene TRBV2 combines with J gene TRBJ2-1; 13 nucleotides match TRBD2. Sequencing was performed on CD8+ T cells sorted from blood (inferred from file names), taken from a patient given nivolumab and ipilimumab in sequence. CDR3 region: CASKGTSGTNEQFF. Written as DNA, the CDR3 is TGTGCCAGCAAAGGGACTAGCGGGACCAATGAGCAGTTCTTC.